This is a list of T cell receptor beta chains from one sample in a study of T cells after yellow fever vaccination. MiXCR was run by TCRdb on the 5' RACE reads, yielding one entry per CDR3 protein. Of 310,000 or so distinct CDR3 sequences listed, around 6.8% were seen once; the top ten hold about 18%. The input for sequencing was PBMCs, taken 35 to 50 days after the first yellow fever vaccination. The receptor set was obtained from a man between 18 and 35 years old who received the YFV17D yellow fever vaccine. The CDR3 runs from the conserved cysteine through the conserved F or W. Each record gives: clone size, D gene, J gene, V gene, CDR3 protein, CDR3 DNA. D genes are given only for firm matches. Clone size, where shown, is once, few, many, or a class for clones that have expanded.

>many|TRBD2|TRBJ2-3|TRBV5-6
CASSFSGLAGGPNTQYF
TGTGCCAGCAGCTTCTCAGGACTAGCGGGGGGGCCGAATACGCAGTATTTT
>many|NA|TRBJ1-1|TRBV29-1
CSVEIGMENTEAFF
TGCAGCGTTGAGATAGGGATGGAGAACACTGAAGCTTTCTTT
>NA|NA|TRBJ2-2|TRBV7-9
CASSIDVPGELFF
TGTGCCAGCAGCATAGACGTCCCCGGGGAGCTGTTTTTT
>few|NA|TRBJ1-1|TRBV2
CASSTTGLSEAFF
TGTGCCAGCAGTACCACAGGGTTGTCTGAAGCTTTCTTT
>NA|NA|TRBJ2-1|TRBV19
CASSIGLAYNEQFF
TGTGCCAGTAGTATCGGGCTGGCTTACAATGAGCAGTTCTTC
>few|NA|TRBJ2-5|TRBV7-6
CASSPGGAETQYF
TGTGCCAGCAGCCCTGGGGGGGCAGAGACCCAGTACTTC
>many|NA|TRBJ2-1|TRBV5-4
CASSFGPGNNEQFF
NA
>many|NA|TRBJ1-2|TRBV7-9
CASSLVGPTEGYTF
TGTGCCAGCAGCTTAGTTGGACCAACCGAGGGCTACACCTTC
>few|TRBD1|TRBJ2-7|TRBV6-1
CASTLGTGESYEQYF
TGTGCCAGCACCCTAGGGACAGGGGAATCCTACGAGCAGTACTTC
>few|TRBD1|TRBJ2-7|TRBV6-1
CASRRDPGQGYEQYF
TGTGCCAGCAGACGGGACCCGGGACAGGGATACGAGCAGTACTTC
>NA|NA|TRBJ1-3|TRBV27
CASSPGPPGLLHSGNTIYF
TGTGCCAGCAGTCCCGGGCCACCAGGTCTTCTCCACTCTGGAAACACCATATATTTT
>NA|TRBD1|TRBJ1-2|TRBV4-3
CASSRIQGDYGYTF
TGCGCCAGCAGCCGAATACAGGGGGACTATGGCTACACCTTC
>NA|NA|TRBJ2-2|TRBV7-3
CASSRTAGEGTGELFF
TGTGCCAGCAGCCGGACAGCCGGCGAGGGCACCGGGGAGCTGTTTTTT
>few|NA|TRBJ2-2|TRBV5-1
CASRTGEMGELFF
TGCGCCAGCAGGACCGGGGAGATGGGGGAGCTGTTTTTT
>few|NA|TRBJ2-1|TRBV29-1
CSVSDSSYNEQFF
TGCAGCGTCAGCGATAGCTCCTACAATGAGCAGTTCTTC
>few|NA|TRBJ2-3|TRBV15
CATAVADTQYF
TGTGCCACCGCAGTGGCAGATACGCAGTATTTT
>NA|TRBD1|TRBJ1-1|TRBV12-3/TRBV12-4
CASSSPVGTGEFEYTEAFF
TGTGCCAGCAGTTCACCAGTCGGGACAGGGGAATTTGAGTACACTGAAGCTTTCTTT
>few|TRBD2|TRBJ2-5|TRBV12-3/TRBV12-4
CASRHSGGSRETQYF
TGTGCCAGCAGGCATAGCGGGGGGAGTCGGGAGACCCAGTACTTC
>few|TRBD2|TRBJ2-5|TRBV3-1
CASSQKGGARETQYF
TGTGCCAGCAGCCAAAAGGGAGGGGCTAGAGAGACCCAGTACTTC
>NA|NA|TRBJ2-5|TRBV5-4
CASSPSLGEETQYF
TGTGCCAGCAGCCCAAGCTTGGGGGAAGAGACCCAGTACTTC
>NA|TRBD1|TRBJ2-3|TRBV5-1
CASSEQGTDTRYF
TGCGCCAGCAGCGAACAGGGGACAGATACGCGGTATTTT
>NA|NA|TRBJ2-6|TRBV5-1
CASSLAGYGANVLTF
TGCGCCAGCAGCTTGGCCGGGTACGGGGCCAACGTCCTGACTTTC
>NA|TRBD1|TRBJ1-6|TRBV29-1
CSSLPRDSYSPLHF
TGCAGCTCGCTCCCCCGGGACAGTTATTCACCCCTCCACTTT
>few|NA|TRBJ1-1|TRBV11-2
CASSLMSSIPEAFF
TGTGCCAGCAGCTTAATGTCCAGTATACCTGAAGCTTTCTTT
>few|NA|TRBJ2-2|TRBV18
CASSPIDRNTGELFF
TGTGCCAGCTCGCCAATTGACCGTAACACCGGGGAGCTGTTTTTT
>many|NA|TRBJ1-2|TRBV4-3
CASSQEAGYYGYTF
TGCGCCAGCAGCCAAGAAGCGGGGTACTATGGCTACACCTTC
>NA|TRBD1|TRBJ1-2|TRBV19
CASSIGQGYGYTF
TGTGCCAGTAGTATCGGACAGGGGTATGGCTACACCTTC
>few|TRBD2|TRBJ2-5|TRBV11-2
CASSPGTSGRFQETQYF
TGTGCCAGCAGCCCAGGGACTAGCGGGAGATTCCAAGAGACCCAGTACTTC